The 32 T cell receptor beta chains presented below share a single source sample, sequenced in a study of cytomegalovirus exposure and HLA in healthy donors. Use of 60 Vbeta and 13 Jbeta primers characterized the PCR. Generated by immunoSEQ multiplex PCR, the TCRdb table keeps only in-frame clones and is missing some. The profile covers around 150,000 clones, with over 75% appearing a single time and more than 0.75% taken by the ten largest. Sequencing was carried out using PBMCs. These receptors originate from a woman in her 50s in good health and CMV-seropositive.

This chain connects TRBV13 to TRBJ1-1; weak D call: TRBD1 (6 bases). Trimming left V 5 bases short and J 1 base short, with 17 bases between. CDR3 length: 16 amino acids. Germline V gene data show CDR1 as PRHDT and CDR2 as FYEKMQ (reference sequence). This CDR3 is CASSRRPTGPNTEAFF. CDR3 DNA sequence: TGTGCCAGCAGCCGCCGTCCAACAGGGCCGAACACTGAAGCTTTCTTT.

The chain uses TRBV25-1 and TRBJ1-6, with no clear D. This CDR3 has 15 amino acids. Deletions cut 6 bases from V and 7 bases from J, with 16 bases between. Germline V gene lookup returns CDR1 MGHDK and CDR2 SYGVNS. The CDR3 region has the DNA TGTGCCAGCAGCCTAGGGAGAGGGTACAATTCACCCCTCCACTTT. Protein: CASSLGRGYNSPLHF. Looking up the rest from reference TRBV25-1 and TRBJ1-6 gives the full variable domain: EADIYQTPRYLVIGTGKKITLECSQTMGHDKMYWYQQDPGMELHLIHYSYGVNSTEKGDLSSESTVSRIRTEHFPLTLESARPSHTSQYLCASSLGRGYNSPLHFGNGTRLTVT.

The J gene is TRBJ1-4, the V gene TRBV6-1, with D tentatively TRBD1 (6 bases). Germline V gene lookup returns CDR1 MNHNS and CDR2 SASEGT. Trimming removed 0 bases from V and 0 bases from J, with 11 bases in between. This CDR3 has 17 residues. The DNA of the CDR3 is TGTGCCAGCAGTGAAGCTTGGACAGAAGCAACTAATGAAAAACTGTTTTTT. This gives the protein CASSEAWTEATNEKLFF.

The chain joins TRBV4-1 to TRBJ2-7; 7 bases are shared with TRBD2. The CDR3 has 14 residues. CDR1 is MGHRA and CDR2 is YSYEKL in the germline V gene. V dropped 4 bases and J dropped 1; count of bases not matched to a gene: 4. The CDR3 bases are TGCGCCAGCAGCCCGAGGGAGGGTTCCTACGAGCAGTACTTC. As protein: CASSPREGSYEQYF.

The chain recombines TRBV5-6 with TRBJ2-7, with 10 bases fitting TRBD1. The junction had 5 bases not matched to a gene; V was cut back by 4 bases and J by 4 bases. Germline CDR1 reads SGHDT; CDR2 reads YYEEEE. This CDR3 spans 14 amino acids. The CDR3 is CASSLGQGPYEQYF. DNA of the CDR3: TGTGCCAGCAGCCTGGGACAGGGGCCGTACGAGCAGTACTTC.

The genes are TRBV2 and TRBJ2-4; 7 nucleotides match TRBD1. The CDR3 extends over 13 amino acids. V lost 5 bases to trimming and J lost 6 bases; unmatched junction nucleotides: 4. The germline V gene encodes CDR1 SNHLY and CDR2 FYNNEI. The CDR3 sequence is CASSYRGGNIQYF. As DNA, the CDR3 is TGTGCCAGCAGTTACAGGGGTGGAAACATTCAGTACTTC. Full variable domain (missing parts from reference TRBV2 and TRBJ2-4): EPEVTQTPSHQVTQMGQEVILRCVPISNHLYFYWYRQILGQKVEFLVSFYNNEISEKSEIFDDQFSVERPDGSNFTLKIRSTKLEDSAMYFCASSYRGGNIQYFGAGTRLSVL.

The rearrangement joins TRBV4-3 to TRBJ1-2, with D unresolved. CDR1 is LGHNA and CDR2 is YSLEER in the germline V gene. V was shortened by 4 bases and J by 1 base, with 7 bases between the two germline ends. The CDR3 loop spans 13 amino acids. CDR3 in amino acids: CASSPGVNYGYTF. The CDR3 DNA follows: TGCGCCAGCAGCCCCGGAGTTAACTATGGCTACACCTTC.

J is TRBJ1-1 and V is TRBV2; D is unresolved. The CDR3 is 13 residues long. Germline V gene sequence: CDR1 SNHLY, CDR2 FYNNEI. Trimming cost V 5 bases and J 2 bases, with 9 bases left between them. The CDR3 region is CASSFAENTEAFF. CDR3 sequence (DNA): TGTGCCAGCAGTTTTGCAGAAAACACTGAAGCTTTCTTT.

The chain has TRBV2 and TRBJ2-7, with 8 bases aligning to TRBD2. The germline V gene has CDR1 SNHLY and CDR2 FYNNEI. The CDR3 runs to 14 residues. Trimming took 3 bases from V and 3 from J; bases not matched to a gene: 4. CDR3 DNA sequence: TGTGCCAGCAGTGACGGGACTAGTAGCTACGAGCAGTACTTC. This sequence encodes CASSDGTSSYEQYF.

V and J are TRBV5-4 and TRBJ2-5; 12 bases align to TRBD2. With 3 bases clipped from V and 11 bases from J, the junction kept 8 bases outside the gene matches. There are 14 residues in the CDR3. CDR1 is SGHNT, CDR2 YYREEE, per germline (reference sequence). CDR3 protein: CASSSRLAGVEQYF. DNA of the CDR3: TGTGCCAGCAGCTCACGACTAGCGGGAGTGGAGCAGTACTTC.

This clone was counted a few times. The genes are TRBV28 and TRBJ2-7, with 8 bases identical to TRBD1. V lost 3 bases to trimming and J lost 6 bases; unmatched junction nucleotides: 7. CDR1 MDHEN and CDR2 SYDVKM come from the germline V gene. This CDR3 is built from 14 residues. The CDR3 is CASSFQGALGEQYF. CDR3 DNA sequence: TGTGCCAGCAGTTTTCAGGGGGCGCTGGGCGAGCAGTACTTC.

This clone was counted a single time. The chain employs TRBV19 and TRBJ1-2; unclear D gene. The CDR3 loop spans 15 amino acids. The V gene lost 5 bases and the J gene lost 7 bases, with 20 bases spanning the gap. Germline CDR1 and CDR2: LNHDA and SQIVND (reference sequence). The CDR3 nucleotides read TGTGCCAGTAGTTGGGTCCGGGATGGCGTGCGTGGCTACACCTTC. Its translation: CASSWVRDGVRGYTF.

The CDR3 coding sequence is TGCAGCGTTGAAGGGGCAGTAAGCTCCTACAATGAGCAGTTCTTC. It encodes CSVEGAVSSYNEQFF. The chain employs TRBV29-1 and TRBJ2-1; D call uncertain. With 1 base removed from V and 0 bases from J, the gap between germline ends came to 10 bases. The CDR3 is 15 amino acids. From germline, CDR1 is SQVTM and CDR2 ANQGSEA.

The chain links TRBV20-1 to TRBJ1-1, with a possible D match to TRBD1 (5 bases). CDR1 and CDR2 from the germline V gene are DFQATT and SNEGSKA (reference sequence). Deletions cut 6 bases from V and 6 bases from J, with 11 bases between. The CDR3 extends over 11 amino acids. CDR3 amino acids: CSASGGAEAFF. The CDR3 region has the DNA TGCAGTGCCAGTGGGGGGGCTGAAGCTTTCTTT.

The chain carries TRBV12-5 and TRBJ2-1, with 7 bases identical to TRBD2. The CDR3 spans 18 residues. V trimming: 2 bases; J trimming: 0 bases; junction bases outside the gene matches: 10. Germline CDR1 reads LGHNT; CDR2 reads FRNRAP. CDR3 nucleotide sequence: TGTGCTAGTGGTTTGCGGCGGGGAGGGCTAAGCTCCTACAATGAGCAGTTCTTC. Translating gives CASGLRRGGLSSYNEQFF.

The V and J genes are TRBV9 and TRBJ1-6, with 9 nucleotides matching TRBD1. The CDR3 spans 16 residues. Germline V gene data show CDR1 as SGDLS and CDR2 as YYNGEE. The V and J ends lost 3 bases and 9 bases, in that order; junction bases with no gene match: 10. The CDR3 loop reads CASSGSGTGFGSPLHF. CDR3 nucleotides: TGTGCCAGCAGCGGTTCCGGGACAGGGTTCGGTTCACCCCTCCACTTT.

This clone was picked up one time. The chain carries TRBV5-4 and TRBJ1-1, with 8 positions matching TRBD1. CDR3 length: 16 amino acids. The V gene's germline CDR1 is SGHNT and CDR2 YYREEE (reference sequence). Trimming removed 7 bases from V and 2 bases from J; junction bases left unmatched: 13. In nucleotides, the CDR3 is TGTGCCAGCTGGGCAGGGGGCAGAAGTAAAAACACTGAAGCTTTCTTT. The encoded protein is CASWAGGRSKNTEAFF.

Written as DNA, the CDR3 is TGTGCCAGTAGTAGGACAGATTATCAGCCCCAGCATTTT. It yields the protein CASSRTDYQPQHF. The gene calls are TRBV19 and TRBJ1-5; tentatively, D is TRBD1 (6 bases). With 4 bases removed from V and 5 bases from J, the gap between germline ends came to 9 bases. Germline loops: CDR1 LNHDA, CDR2 SQIVND (reference sequence). This CDR3 comprises 13 residues.

The CDR3 bases are TGTGCCAGCAGTTTACCAGGGGTTGGCTATGGCTACACCTTC. It yields the protein CASSLPGVGYGYTF. V usage is TRBV28 and J usage is TRBJ1-2, with D possibly TRBD1 on 6 matching bases. Germline lookup yields CDR1 MDHEN and CDR2 SYDVKM. V was clipped by 2 bases and J by 4 bases, with 11 bases between them. CDR3 length: 14 residues.

J is TRBJ2-2 and V is TRBV4-1; D unclear. Germline V CDR1 and CDR2: MGHRA, YSYEKL. The CDR3 extends over 13 amino acids. V lost 0 bases, J lost 5 bases, and 4 bases lay in between. The CDR3 DNA follows: TGCGCCAGCAGCCAAGATCTAACCGGGGAGCTGTTTTTT. Its translation is CASSQDLTGELFF.

In its sample, this clone was seen once. The genes are TRBV7-2 and TRBJ2-3, with D tentatively TRBD2 (6 bases). Germline values: CDR1 SGHTA, CDR2 FQGNSA. The CDR3 runs 17 residues. Trimming took off 2 bases at V and 2 bases at J, with 17 bases between the two ends. This CDR3 reads CASSLRVLGRPTDTQYF. The CDR3 DNA sequence: TGTGCCAGCAGCTTACGAGTGCTCGGGAGACCCACAGATACGCAGTATTTT.

Notes on this clone: Compared with germline, one end of the junction differs, possibly owing to a read error. This rearrangement joins TRBV6-1 to TRBJ2-5; D ambiguous. Matching the DNA end better, TRBJ2-7 makes the J call doubtful. Germline CDR1 MNHNS, CDR2 SASEGT. The CDR3 is 15 residues long. The DNA for the CDR3 is TGTGCCAGCAGTGAAAGTAGTGTGATCTCCTCCGAGCAGTACTTC. Protein: CASSESSVISSEQYF.

This clone has more than one count but fewer than ten. This rearrangement joins TRBV30 to TRBJ1-1, with TRBD1 matching 7 bases. J gave up 8 bases and V 3 bases, and 6 bases lay outside the gene matches. In germline, CDR1 is GTSNPN, CDR2 SVGIG (reference sequence). This CDR3 is built from 12 residues. The CDR3 spells CAWSRRGQEAFF. The CDR3 nucleotides read TGTGCCTGGAGCCGGAGGGGACAGGAAGCTTTCTTT. Full variable domain (rest looked up from reference TRBV30 and TRBJ1-1): SQTIHQWPATLVQPVGSPLSLECTVEGTSNPNLYWYRQAAGRGLQLLFYSVGIGQISSEVPQNLSASRPQDRQFILSSKKLLLSDSGFYLCAWSRRGQEAFFGQGTRLTVV.

This clone has a single count. V usage is TRBV28 and J usage is TRBJ1-5, with 11 positions matching TRBD1. Germline CDR1 and CDR2: MDHEN and SYDVKM. V gave up 2 bases and J gave up 7 bases; unmatched junction bases: 1. CDR3 size: 14 residues. The DNA of the CDR3 is TGTGCCAGCAGTTTAGGGACAGGGGGACAGCCCCAGCATTTT. This translates into CASSLGTGGQPQHF.

The rearrangement links TRBV6-5 to TRBJ2-5, with D perhaps TRBD2 (6 bases). CDR3 size: 14 residues. The V and J ends lost 0 bases and 1 base respectively, with 6 bases between them. Germline V gives CDR1 MNHEY, CDR2 SVGAGI. CDR3: CASSYSLAQETQYF. CDR3 in DNA: TGTGCCAGCAGTTACTCACTAGCCCAAGAGACCCAGTACTTC.

The chain uses TRBV13 and TRBJ2-2; 7 nucleotides match TRBD2. V was pared by 5 bases and J by 4 bases, with 10 bases of the junction left unmatched. The CDR3 has 16 residues. CDR1 and CDR2 from the germline V gene are PRHDT and FYEKMQ (reference sequence). Here the CDR3 reads CASSAGGRGGTGELFF. In DNA form, the CDR3 reads TGTGCCAGCAGCGCCGGAGGGAGGGGAGGCACCGGGGAGCTGTTTTTT.

This clone turned up a few times. The J gene is TRBJ1-1, the V gene TRBV7-9; the D gene is possibly TRBD1 (5 bases). CDR3 length: 14 amino acids. Trimming cost V 2 bases and J 4 bases, with 11 bases left between them. Germline values: CDR1 SEHNR, CDR2 FQNEAQ (reference sequence). The CDR3 here is CASSLPGYRTEAFF. Here the CDR3 DNA reads TGTGCCAGCAGCTTACCAGGGTACCGCACTGAAGCTTTCTTT.

This sequence joins TRBV5-1 and TRBJ1-2; 7 bases line up with TRBD1. This CDR3 is built from 14 residues. V was pared by 0 bases and J by 7 bases, with 6 bases of the junction left unmatched. Germline CDR1 is SGHRS and CDR2 is YFSETQ. The CDR3 region is CASSLDGQAGGYTF. CDR3 DNA: TGCGCCAGCAGCTTGGACGGACAGGCCGGTGGCTACACCTTC.

The V call is TRBV4-1, the J call TRBJ1-3; D is unresolved. V was trimmed by 0 bases and J by 0 bases, leaving 12 bases between them. Per germline, CDR1 MGHRA and CDR2 YSYEKL. This CDR3 is 17 amino acids long. The CDR3 here is CASSQDRKTLSGNTIYF. The CDR3 DNA reads as TGCGCCAGCAGCCAAGATAGAAAAACCCTCTCTGGAAACACCATATATTTT.

This chain uses TRBV7-2 with TRBJ1-5; D is possibly TRBD1 (6 bases). The V and J ends lost 1 base and 5 bases respectively, with 9 bases between them. CDR3 length equals 14 residues. Germline V lookup: CDR1 SGHTA, CDR2 FQGNSA. This chain's CDR3 is CASSLDRAHQPQHF. The DNA of the CDR3 is TGTGCCAGCAGCTTAGACAGGGCCCATCAGCCCCAGCATTTT.

The V gene is TRBV18, the J gene TRBJ2-7; no definite D call. CDR1 is KGHSH, CDR2 LQKENI, per germline. The CDR3 has 14 residues. V dropped 6 bases and J dropped 1 base, with 13 bases sitting between them. CDR3: CASSLGTSSYEQYF. The CDR3 DNA reads TGTGCCAGCTCTCTGGGCACTTCATCCTACGAGCAGTACTTC.

The chain combines TRBV7-6 with TRBJ2-5; 9 bases are a match to TRBD2. The CDR3 runs to 15 residues. From germline, CDR1 is SGHVS and CDR2 FNYEAQ. V lost 2 bases and J lost 4; bases outside the gene matches: 5. The CDR3 bases are TGTGCCAGCAGCTTAAACCTAGCGGGAACAGAGACCCAGTACTTC. Its protein is CASSLNLAGTETQYF.